This T cell receptor (beta chain) was captured by sequencing in a study of blood T cell repertoires in COVID-19. The count of this clone is one. Original methodology: Amplification from reference gene primers served as the basis for estimated nucleated cell counts. Some clones are missing from TCRdb's copy, which holds only in-frame ones; the method was immunoSEQ multiplex PCR. V and J calls and clone size are as listed in that table; D and trimming were resolved from the DNA. Of about 190,000 clones in the sample, approximately 81% were seen once. V shed 5 bases and J 2 bases; nucleotides not matched to a gene: 5. This CDR3 region has 15 residues. CDR1 is SGHAT, CDR2 FQDESV, per germline (reference sequence).

The rearrangement joins TRBV11-1 to TRBJ1-3; 8 bases align to TRBD1. The TCR sequence derives from a woman older than 75 with active or convalescent COVID-19. The sample taken for sequencing was peripheral blood. CDR3 DNA: TGTGCCAGCAGCCCAACAGGGGGACCTGGAAACACCATATATTTT. This codes for CASSPTGGPGNTIYF.